These T cell receptor beta chains were read from a single sample in a study of T cell changes during pregnancy in multiple sclerosis. Only in-frame clones appear in the TCRdb table, and some are missing; sequencing was by immunoSEQ multiplex PCR. The repertoire consists of about 100,000 clones, with more than 90% occurring once and the leading ten covering around 1.2%. The sample here was peripheral blood, taken in the second trimester of pregnancy. All receptors derive from a female donor with multiple sclerosis, enrolled in a pregnancy study. The CDR3 runs from the conserved cysteine through the conserved F or W. A D gene is named only where the DNA matches it firmly. Only part of the rows carry a size: once, few, many, or a class if the clone is expanded.

>.|TRBJ2-3|TRBD1|TRBV25-1
TGTGCCAGCAGTGAACAGGGACAGGCAGACACAGATACGCAGTATTTT
CASSEQGQADTDTQYF
>.|TRBJ2-1|TRBD2|TRBV4-2
TGTGCCAGCAGCCAAGGGACTAGCGGGGGGCCCTACAATGAGCAGTTCTTC
CASSQGTSGGPYNEQFF
>.|TRBJ2-7|TRBD1|TRBV27
TGTGCCAGCAGTACCGACAGGGATGGGGGCGAGCAGTACTTC
CASSTDRDGGEQYF
>once|TRBJ2-3|TRBD2|TRBV5-1
TGCGCCAGCAGCGGACTAGCTAGCACAGATACGCAGTATTTT
CASSGLASTDTQYF
>.|TRBJ1-6|.|TRBV6-1
TGTGCCAGCAGTGAAACGAGGGATTTACCCTCACCCCTCCACTTT
CASSETRDLPSPLHF
>.|TRBJ1-2|.|TRBV5-1
TGCGCCAGCAGGTATGGACAGAGCTATGGCTACACCTTC
CASRYGQSYGYTF
>.|TRBJ2-5|TRBD1|TRBV6-1
TGTGCCAGCAGGTCAGGGGGTCAAGAGACCCAGTACTTC
CASRSGGQETQYF
>.|TRBJ2-3|.|TRBV25-1
TGTGCCAGCAGTGAATCTGCCGCGGATACGCAGTATTTT
CASSESAADTQYF
>.|TRBJ2-7|TRBD1|TRBV14
TGTGCCAGCAGCCAGGGTCACAACAGGGGGACCTACGAGCAGTACTTC
CASSQGHNRGTYEQYF
>.|TRBJ2-2|TRBD2|TRBV7-3
TGTGCCAGCAGTCAAGCGGGAGGGAGCACCGGGGAGCTGTTTTTT
CASSQAGGSTGELFF
>.|TRBJ2-1|TRBD2|TRBV15
TGTGCCACCAGCAGATCCGCTACTAGCGGGAGCTCCTACAATGAGCAGTTCTTC
CATSRSATSGSSYNEQFF
>.|TRBJ2-7|TRBD2|TRBV27
TGTGCCAGCAGCCTCTTGGGGGGGTTTACCTACGAGCAGTACTTC
CASSLLGGFTYEQYF
>once|TRBJ1-1|.|TRBV19
TGTGCCAGTACCCCGGACAGTGATGAAGCTTTCTTT
CASTPDSDEAFF
>.|TRBJ2-1|TRBD2|TRBV30
TGTGCCTGGAGTGCCCGACTAGCGGGAGTAGTCAATGAGCAGTTCTTC
CAWSARLAGVVNEQFF
>.|TRBJ1-5|TRBD1|TRBV6-1
TGTGCCAGCAGTGGGCCGGGACAGCTCGATCAGCCCCAGCATTTT
CASSGPGQLDQPQHF
>.|TRBJ2-7|TRBD2|TRBV10-3
TGTGCCATCAGTGCTAATACCGGGACTAGTCCCTACGAGCAGTACTTC
CAISANTGTSPYEQYF
>.|TRBJ1-1|.|TRBV19
TGTGCCAGTAGTGATAATTTCAGGGGAATGAACACTGAAGCTTTCTTT
CASSDNFRGMNTEAFF
>.|TRBJ1-2|TRBD1|TRBV30
TGTGCCTGGACCTGGGACAGGGGTTCCTATGGCTACACCTTC
CAWTWDRGSYGYTF
>.|TRBJ1-5|.|TRBV7-3
TGTGCCAGCAGCCAAGACGGGAATCAGCCCCAGCATTTT
CASSQDGNQPQHF
>.|TRBJ2-3|.|TRBV19
TGTGCCAGTAGTGACGAGGCTAGCGACCTCACAGATACGCAGTATTTT
CASSDEASDLTDTQYF
>once|TRBJ2-1|TRBD2|TRBV11-3
TGTGCCAGCAGCCCGGGACTAGCGGCCCACAATGAGCAGTTCTTC
CASSPGLAAHNEQFF
>.|TRBJ2-2|.|TRBV6-6
TGTGCCAGCGGAAAGGGGCCCGGGGAGCTGTTTTTT
CASGKGPGELFF
>.|TRBJ2-1|.|TRBV19
TGTGCCAGTGCCGTCTACGGTGAGCAGTTCTTC
CASAVYGEQFF
>.|TRBJ2-5|.|TRBV6-5
TGTGCCAGCAGTTACTCGTTCACCGGGGTCCAAGAGACCCAGTACTTC
CASSYSFTGVQETQYF
>.|TRBJ2-3|.|TRBV30
TGTGCCTGGAGTGTATCCGGGGCAGATACGCAGTATTTT
CAWSVSGADTQYF
>few|TRBJ1-1|.|TRBV13
TGTGCCAGCAGCTTAATAGGAGGGAACACTGAAGCTTTCTTT
CASSLIGGNTEAFF
>.|TRBJ2-3|TRBD1|TRBV6-1
TGTGCCAGCAGTGAAAGGACAGGGTGGAGAGGAACAGATACGCAGTATTTT
CASSERTGWRGTDTQYF
>.|TRBJ2-7|.|TRBV11-2
TGTGCCAGCAGCTTCCTCTCCTACGAGCAGTACTTC
CASSFLSYEQYF
>.|TRBJ2-3|TRBD2|TRBV7-2
TGTGCCAGCAGCTTAGTAACTAGCGGGGGCCCTAATCTGGCGCAGTATTTT
CASSLVTSGGPNLAQYF